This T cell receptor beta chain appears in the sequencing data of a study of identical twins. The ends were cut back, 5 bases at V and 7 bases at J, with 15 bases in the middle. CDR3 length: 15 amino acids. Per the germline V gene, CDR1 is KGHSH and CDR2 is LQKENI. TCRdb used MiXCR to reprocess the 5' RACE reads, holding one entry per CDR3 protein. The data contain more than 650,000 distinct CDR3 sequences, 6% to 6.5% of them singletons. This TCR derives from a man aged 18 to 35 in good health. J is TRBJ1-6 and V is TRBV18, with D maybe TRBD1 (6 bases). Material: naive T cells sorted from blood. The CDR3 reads CASSGNQGLNSPLHF. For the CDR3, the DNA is TGTGCCAGCTCAGGAAACCAGGGGCTCAATTCACCCCTCCACTTT.